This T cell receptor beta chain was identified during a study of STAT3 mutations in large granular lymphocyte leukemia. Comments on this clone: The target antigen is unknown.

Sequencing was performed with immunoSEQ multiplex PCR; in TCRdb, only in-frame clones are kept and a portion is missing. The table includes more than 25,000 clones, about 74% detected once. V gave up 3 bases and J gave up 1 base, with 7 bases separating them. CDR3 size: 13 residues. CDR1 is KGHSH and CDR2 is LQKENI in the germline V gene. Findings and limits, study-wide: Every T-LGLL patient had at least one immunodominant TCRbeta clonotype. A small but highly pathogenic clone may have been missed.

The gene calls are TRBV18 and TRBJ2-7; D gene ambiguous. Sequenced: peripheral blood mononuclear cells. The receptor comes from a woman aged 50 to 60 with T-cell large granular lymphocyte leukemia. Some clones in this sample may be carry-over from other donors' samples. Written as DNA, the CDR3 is TGTGCCAGCTCACCCCCCGGTTCCTACGAGCAGTACTTC. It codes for CASSPPGSYEQYF.